Below, 3 T cell receptor beta chains from the same sample are listed, as sequenced in a study of cytomegalovirus exposure and HLA in healthy donors. In the PCR, 60 Vbeta and 13 Jbeta primers were used. Assay: immunoSEQ multiplex PCR; the TCRdb copy retains only in-frame clones and omits some. Among fewer than 200,000 clones listed, around three quarters were seen once. The material sequenced was PBMCs. Receptor source: a boy aged 5-17 years in good health and CMV-seronegative.

The V call is TRBV4-1, the J call TRBJ1-5; D is ambiguous. Germline V lookup: CDR1 MGHRA, CDR2 YSYEKL. This CDR3 spans 15 amino acids. V lost 3 bases, J lost 2 bases, and 11 bases lay in between. The CDR3 spells CASSQRHPGNQPQHF. CDR3 bases: TGCGCCAGCAGCCAGCGGCATCCAGGCAATCAGCCCCAGCATTTT.

This clone was seen only once. This chain links TRBV27 with TRBJ2-3; D uncertain. The V end lost 2 bases, the J end lost 2 bases, and 11 bases lay between the germline ends. Germline V CDR1 and CDR2: MNHEY, SMNVEV (reference sequence). The CDR3 runs to 15 residues. The CDR3 here is CASSLLTSNTDTQYF. CDR3 bases: TGTGCCAGCAGTTTACTGACTTCAAACACAGATACGCAGTATTTT.

This sequence joins TRBV28 and TRBJ1-5; 11 nucleotides match TRBD1. Germline V gene lookup returns CDR1 MDHEN and CDR2 SYDVKM. This CDR3 spans 20 amino acids. J was trimmed by 0 bases and V by 2 bases; bases with no gene match: 12. The CDR3 sequence is CASSLAKDRGRGGSNQPQHF. For the CDR3, the DNA is TGTGCCAGCAGTTTAGCGAAGGACAGGGGGCGGGGGGGTAGCAATCAGCCCCAGCATTTT.